The source of this T cell receptor (beta chain) is a study of T cells after yellow fever vaccination. Overall study findings and caveats: Abundant clonotypes from the bulk population could have been carried over as contaminants into FACS-sorted repertoires. When the response was secondary, it was weaker but reached its peak faster, day 5 versus 15. Clones that expanded after primary vaccination mostly reappeared after the booster (around 96% CD4, about 91% CD8).

5'RACE template switching generated TCR cDNA, adding a universal primer site and UMIs. One entry per CDR3 protein, called by TCRdb with MiXCR from the 5' RACE reads. The data contain approximately 550,000 distinct CDR3 sequences, approximately 13% of them singletons. This clonotype was observed a few times. Its cognate antigen is unknown. This CDR3 is built from 15 residues. V lost 5 bases and J lost 2, with 19 bases in between. Germline assignment: CDR1 DFQATT and CDR2 SNEGSKA (reference sequence). The sequence derives from a young man who received the YFV17D yellow fever vaccine. This chain uses TRBV20-1 with TRBJ2-7; perhaps TRBD2 as D (6 bases). Specimen: PBMCs, collected on the day of the yellow fever booster vaccination. The CDR3 DNA reads as TGCAGTGCTCCTGACCGGGAGAAATGGACCTACGAGCAGTACTTC. Its protein is CSAPDREKWTYEQYF.